The entry below describes one T cell receptor beta chain. This CDR3 is 13 amino acids long. V lost 7 bases to trimming and J lost 7 bases, with 14 bases between them. Germline lookup yields CDR1 LNHDA and CDR2 SQIVND (reference sequence). These data are taken from a study of OX40 agonist ivuxolimab in advanced cancers. About the research overall: Patients were dosed intravenously with ivuxolimab at 0.01 to 10 mg/kg every 2 weeks. Partial responses were seen in three patients, one with hepatocellular carcinoma and two with cutaneous melanoma.

Clones were sequenced by immunoSEQ multiplex PCR, and TCRdb holds only the in-frame ones, with some missing. Of about 71,000 clones in the sample, approximately 78% were seen once. On cycle 4 day 1 and cycle 7 day 1, as well as at baseline, blood was sampled. The origin of this receptor is an adult with an advanced solid tumor such as melanoma, head and neck, liver or kidney cancer. Here the sequenced sample was CD4+ or CD8+ T cells sorted from blood, taken in a trial of the OX40 agonist ivuxolimab. This chain uses TRBV19 with TRBJ2-1; D perhaps matches TRBD1 (6 bases). CDR3 sequence reads: CASTMTGWNEQFF. The DNA for the CDR3 is TGTGCCAGTACCATGACAGGCTGGAATGAGCAGTTCTTC.